A selection of T cell receptor beta chains follows, all from one sample in a study of post-analysis software for immune sequencing data. Each CDR3 protein gets one entry after TCRdb re-called the PCR reads with MiXCR. The data show around 260,000 distinct CDR3 sequences, 35% to 45% seen once. The specimen was blood. These receptor sequences come from a girl aged 10-17 years with multiple sclerosis. Both conserved end residues are part of each CDR3. D genes are given only for firm matches. Where a row states a size, it is once, few, many or the class of an expanded clone; other rows omit it.

V	size	D	J	DNA	CDR3
TRBV15	NA	TRBD2	TRBJ2-7	TGTGCCACCAGCACGAGCGGGAGGGCCGACGAGCAGTACTTC	CATSTSGRADEQYF
TRBV28	NA	NA	TRBJ1-4	TGTGCCAGCAGTTTATGGGGGAGGAGGGGATCAACTAATGAAAAACTGTTTTTT	CASSLWGRRGSTNEKLFF
TRBV6-1	few	NA	TRBJ2-2	TGTGCCAGCAGTGAGTGGAACACCGGGGAGCTGTTTTTT	CASSEWNTGELFF
TRBV7-2	NA	TRBD1	TRBJ1-1	TGTGCCAGCAGCTTACACCGACAGGGGACCTCGAACACTGGAGCTTTCTTT	CASSLHRQGTSNTGAFF
TRBV28	few	TRBD2	TRBJ2-5	TGTGCCAGCAGTCCCGCCGGGACTAGCGGGGGGAAGACCCAGTACTTC	CASSPAGTSGGKTQYF
TRBV20-1	NA	TRBD2	TRBJ2-1	TGCAGTGCTATTAGAAGCGGGGGGTCCTACAATGAGCAGTTCTTC	CSAIRSGGSYNEQFF
TRBV5-1	many	NA	TRBJ2-5	TGCGCCAGCAGCTTCAGTCCAGGGGCCGAGGAGACCCAGTACTTC	CASSFSPGAEETQYF
TRBV7-6	NA	NA	TRBJ2-1	TGTGCCAGCAGCTTAACGTCGGGAGACTCCTACAATGAGCAGTTCTTC	CASSLTSGDSYNEQFF
TRBV7-9	many	NA	TRBJ2-1	TGTGCCAGCAGCTTATCAGCGGGTACCTCCTACAATGAGCAGTTCTTC	CASSLSAGTSYNEQFF
TRBV18	NA	NA	TRBJ2-5	TGTGCCAGCTCACCCCTGGGATATGGAGAGACCCAGTACTTC	CASSPLGYGETQYF